This entry lists 8 T cell receptor beta chains sequenced from one sample in a study of CD8+CD57+ T cells in acquired aplastic anemia. By flow cytometry, patients selected for sequencing had shown an expansion of CD8+CD57+ cells. It was genomic DNA that served as the template for profiling TCR beta VDJ and CDR3. Each CDR3 protein is one row after TCRdb ran MiXCR on the reads. In the table there are over 150,000 distinct CDR3 sequences, less than 50% of which are singletons. Sequencing was carried out using sorted CD4+, CD8+, or CD8+CD57+ T cells (not recorded which) from PBMCs. These receptors were collected from a human donor with aplastic anemia.

V usage is TRBV29-1 and J usage is TRBJ1-2; 8 bases line up with TRBD1. Per germline, CDR1 SQVTM and CDR2 ANQGSEA. The ends lost 7 bases at V and 2 bases at J; junction bases unmatched: 3. This CDR3 comprises 12 residues. The CDR3 region is CSGQGANYGYTF. The CDR3 nucleotides read TGCAGCGGTCAGGGGGCGAACTATGGCTACACCTTC.

Turning to this clonotype: Without the conserved terminal phenylalanine or tryptophan, this CDR3 likely stems from a read error. The chain carries TRBV11-1 and TRBJ2-1, with 14 nucleotides matching TRBD2. V shed 6 bases, J shed 7 bases, and the junction held 8 bases outside the gene matches. The CDR3 is 16 amino acids. Germline-derived CDR1 and CDR2 are SGHAT and FQDESV (reference sequence). The CDR3 is CASRRTSGGSHNEQFS. In DNA form, the CDR3 reads TGTGCCAGCAGGCGGACTAGCGGGGGGTCACATAATGAGCAGTTCTCC.

The gene calls are TRBV10-3 and TRBJ2-1; TRBD1 or TRBD2 may be the D gene (5 bases each). V gave up 11 bases and J gave up 0 bases, with 17 bases separating them. The germline gives CDR1 ENHRY, CDR2 SYGVKD. The CDR3 loop spans 15 amino acids. The CDR3 protein is CAVRSGTGSYNEQFF. CDR3 sequence (DNA): TGTGCCGTGCGATCCGGGACCGGCTCCTACAATGAGCAGTTCTTC.

This clonotype came up a few times. This chain connects TRBV13 to TRBJ2-4; 8 bases fit TRBD2. Germline V gene data show CDR1 as PRHDT and CDR2 as FYEKMQ (reference sequence). Unmatched junction bases numbered 17, after V lost 5 bases and J lost 5 bases. The CDR3 spans 18 residues. The CDR3 sequence is CASSARPSSSGRENIQYF. The CDR3 region has the DNA TGTGCCAGCAGCGCAAGGCCCTCGTCTAGCGGGCGGGAAAACATTCAGTACTTC.

CDR3 protein: CASSGDRGTGELFF. Written as DNA, the CDR3 is TGTGCCAGTAGTGGGGACAGGGGTACCGGGGAGCTGTTTTTT. J is TRBJ2-2 and V is TRBV19; 10 positions agree with TRBD1. The CDR3 runs to 14 residues. Trimming took 5 bases from V and 5 from J; bases not matched to a gene: 2. CDR1 and CDR2 (germline): LNHDA, SQIVND (reference sequence).

The chain's CDR3 is CASSEGVETDTQYF. The CDR3, as DNA: TGTGCCAGCAGTGAAGGTGTGGAGACAGATACGCAGTATTTT. This chain uses TRBV6-1 with TRBJ2-3, with unresolved D. The CDR3 runs to 14 residues. Trimming removed 1 base from V and 3 bases from J, with 8 bases in between. The germline V gene encodes CDR1 MNHNS and CDR2 SASEGT.

The chain links TRBV4-1 to TRBJ2-7; D is unclear. In germline, CDR1 is MGHRA, CDR2 YSYEKL. The CDR3 sequence is 12 residues long. Trimming removed 0 bases at V and 8 bases at J, with 8 bases between. CDR3 sequence (DNA): TGCGCCAGCAGCCAAGATAGGGCTAAGCAGTACTTC. Translated, it gives CASSQDRAKQYF.

This sequence joins TRBV6-1 and TRBJ1-3, with D possibly matching TRBD1 (5 bases). Per germline, CDR1 MNHNS and CDR2 SASEGT. V gave up 5 bases and J gave up 10 bases, with 18 bases separating them. The CDR3 loop spans 14 amino acids. The CDR3 nucleotides are TGTGCCAGCAGTCGAACACAGGTTCCTCAGACCATATATTTT. This translates into CASSRTQVPQTIYF.